This T cell receptor (beta chain) was identified in a study of blood T cell repertoires in COVID-19. Study in general: Sites in the United States, Italy and Spain provided acute and convalescent COVID-19 samples. T cells, B-cell-depleted T cells, or PBMCs supplied cDNA or gDNA.

The table lists this clone with a count of one. The CDR3 sequence is 17 residues long. V was clipped by 4 bases and J by 3 bases, with 19 bases between them. From germline, CDR1 is SGHVS and CDR2 FNYEAQ. The authors' processing: Amplification of reference gene primers was used by the study to estimate nucleated cell counts. Generated by immunoSEQ multiplex PCR, the TCRdb table keeps only in-frame clones and is missing some. V and J calls and clone size are given by that table; D and trimming were obtained from the DNA. The data contain approximately 350,000 clones, less than 90% of them seen just once; the ten biggest clones take up about 2.7%. Participants, roughly 18 to 90 years old, spanned approximately 26 US areas.

Sequencing used PBMCs or T cells enriched from blood (not recorded which). The V gene is TRBV7-6, the J gene TRBJ1-3; TRBD1 is a possible D gene (5 bases). The receptor was derived from a woman aged 30 to 39 who had recovered from COVID-19. Here the CDR3 reads CASSSVSWGSGGNTIYF. CDR3 nucleotide sequence: TGTGCCAGCAGCTCCGTGTCGTGGGGCTCTGGTGGAAACACCATATATTTT. Together with reference TRBV7-6 and TRBJ1-3, the CDR3 gives the full variable domain: GAGVSQSPRYKVTKRGQDVALRCDPISGHVSLYWYRQALGQGPEFLTYFNYEAQQDKSGLPNDRFSAERPEGSISTLTIQRTEQRDSAMYRCASSSVSWGSGGNTIYFGEGSWLTVV.